This TCR beta chain is drawn from a study of graft-versus-host responses after intestinal transplantation. Study overall: Anti-thymocyte globulin induction was given to all recipients, followed by tacrolimus and steroids for around three years.

The CDR3 length is 14 residues. Germline values: CDR1 SGHAT, CDR2 FQNNGV. V trimming: 4 bases; J trimming: 14 bases; junction bases outside the gene matches: 9. Sequenced by immunoSEQ multiplex PCR; TCRdb stores in-frame clones only, minus some. The table shows approximately 88,000 clones, with 90% occurring only once. The study's findings and limits: Maximum circulating GvH clone levels tracked with early post-transplant HvG decreases. Detection of GvH clones occurred in recipient marrow, and some had their first appearance in ileum or blood.

This clone was detected once. Its target is not known. Sequenced here: unstimulated CD4+ T cells sorted from spleen or lymph node cells, sampled before intestinal transplant. This sequence originates from a human donor who received an intestinal transplant. The V call is TRBV11-2, the J call TRBJ1-6; 9 positions agree with TRBD1. DNA for the CDR3: TGTGCCAGCAGCTCCGGGACAGGGCCGTTGGCCCTCCACTTT. Protein: CASSSGTGPLALHF.